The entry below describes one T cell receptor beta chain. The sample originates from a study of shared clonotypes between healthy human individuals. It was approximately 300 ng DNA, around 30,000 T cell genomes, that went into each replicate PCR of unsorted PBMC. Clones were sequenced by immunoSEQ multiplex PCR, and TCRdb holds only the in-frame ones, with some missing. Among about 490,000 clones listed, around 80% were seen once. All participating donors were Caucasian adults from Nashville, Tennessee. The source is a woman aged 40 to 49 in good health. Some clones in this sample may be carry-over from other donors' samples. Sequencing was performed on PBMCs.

CDR3 nucleotides: TGTGCCAGCCGGAGGGCTTTTAATGAAAAACTGTTTTTT. Translating gives CASRRAFNEKLFF. V is TRBV6-1 and J is TRBJ1-4; the D is unclear. The germline gives CDR1 MNHNS, CDR2 SASEGT. Trimming pared 8 bases from V and 4 bases from J, leaving 11 bases between. CDR3 size: 13 residues.